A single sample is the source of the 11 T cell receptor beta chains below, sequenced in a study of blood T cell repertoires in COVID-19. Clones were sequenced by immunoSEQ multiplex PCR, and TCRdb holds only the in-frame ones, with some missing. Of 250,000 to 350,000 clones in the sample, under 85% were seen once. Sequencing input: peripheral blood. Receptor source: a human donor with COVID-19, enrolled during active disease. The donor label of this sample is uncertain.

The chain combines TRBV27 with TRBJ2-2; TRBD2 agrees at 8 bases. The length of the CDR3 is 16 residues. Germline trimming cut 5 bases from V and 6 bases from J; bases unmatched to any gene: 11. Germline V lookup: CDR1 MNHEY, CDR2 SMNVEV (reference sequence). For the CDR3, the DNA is TGTGCCAGCAGTCCCCGGGGAGCGGGAGAGCCCGGGGAGCTGTTTTTT. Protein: CASSPRGAGEPGELFF.

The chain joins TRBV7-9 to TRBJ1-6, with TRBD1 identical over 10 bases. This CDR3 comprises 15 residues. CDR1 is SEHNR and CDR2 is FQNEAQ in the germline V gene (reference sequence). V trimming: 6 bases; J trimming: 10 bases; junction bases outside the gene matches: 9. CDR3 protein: CASSEGQGGESPLHF. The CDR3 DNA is TGTGCCAGCAGTGAAGGACAGGGGGGTGAATCACCCCTCCACTTT.

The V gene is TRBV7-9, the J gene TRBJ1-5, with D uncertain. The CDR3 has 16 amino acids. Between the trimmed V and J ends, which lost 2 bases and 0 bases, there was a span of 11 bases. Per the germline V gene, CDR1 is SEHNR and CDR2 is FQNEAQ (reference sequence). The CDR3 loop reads CASSLFRHISNQPQHF. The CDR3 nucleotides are TGTGCCAGCAGCTTATTTAGACACATTAGCAATCAGCCCCAGCATTTT.

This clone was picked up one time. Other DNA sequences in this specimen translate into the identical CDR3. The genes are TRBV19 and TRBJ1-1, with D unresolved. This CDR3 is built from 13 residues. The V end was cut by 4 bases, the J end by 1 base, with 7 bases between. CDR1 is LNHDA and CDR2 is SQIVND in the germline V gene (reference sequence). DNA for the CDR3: TGTGCCAGTAGTACTACGGGGAACACTGAAGCTTTCTTT. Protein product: CASSTTGNTEAFF.

The CDR3 protein is CATSDGVHGGSYEQYF. In DNA, the CDR3 is TGTGCCACCAGTGATGGGGTCCACGGGGGCTCCTACGAGCAGTACTTC. V gene TRBV24-1 combines with J gene TRBJ2-7, with a weak D call TRBD2 (6 bases). The CDR3 length is 16 residues. V was clipped by 3 bases and J by 0 bases, with 14 bases between them. Germline CDR1 reads KGHDR; CDR2 reads SFDVKD.

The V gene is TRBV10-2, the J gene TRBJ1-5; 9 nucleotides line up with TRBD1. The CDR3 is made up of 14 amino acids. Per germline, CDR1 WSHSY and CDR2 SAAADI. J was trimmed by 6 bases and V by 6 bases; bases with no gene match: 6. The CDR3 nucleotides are TGCGCCAGCAGGGGGGGACAGGGCGGTCAGCCCCAGCATTTT. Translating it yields CASRGGQGGQPQHF.

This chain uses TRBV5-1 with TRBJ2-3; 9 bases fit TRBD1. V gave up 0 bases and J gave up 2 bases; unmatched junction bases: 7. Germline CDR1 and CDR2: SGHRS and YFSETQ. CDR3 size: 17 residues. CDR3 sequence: CASSLVPGQGFTDTQYF. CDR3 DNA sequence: TGCGCCAGCAGCTTGGTGCCGGGACAGGGCTTCACAGATACGCAGTATTTT.

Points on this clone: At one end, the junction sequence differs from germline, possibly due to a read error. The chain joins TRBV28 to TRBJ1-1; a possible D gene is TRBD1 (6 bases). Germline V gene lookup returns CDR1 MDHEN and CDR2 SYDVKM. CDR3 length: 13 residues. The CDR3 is CAGSLQGNTEAFF. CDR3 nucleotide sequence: TGTGCCGGCAGTTTACAGGGGAACACTGAAGCTTTCTTT.

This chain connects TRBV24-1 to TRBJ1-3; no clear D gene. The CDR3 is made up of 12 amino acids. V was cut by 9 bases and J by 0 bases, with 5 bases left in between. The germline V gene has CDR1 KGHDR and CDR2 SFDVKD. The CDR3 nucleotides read TGTGCCACCGGGAGCTCTGGAAACACCATATATTTT. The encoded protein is CATGSSGNTIYF.

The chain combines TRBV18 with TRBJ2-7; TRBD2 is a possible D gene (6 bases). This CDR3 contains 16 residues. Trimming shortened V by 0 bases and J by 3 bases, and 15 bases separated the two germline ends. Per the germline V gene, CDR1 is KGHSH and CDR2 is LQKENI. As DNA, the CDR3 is TGTGCCAGCTCACCACCGTCCGGGACTGGCTTCTACGAGCAGTACTTC. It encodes CASSPPSGTGFYEQYF. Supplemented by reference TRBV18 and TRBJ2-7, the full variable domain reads NAGVMQNPRHLVRRRGQEARLRCSPMKGHSHVYWYRQLPEEGLKFMVYLQKENIIDESGMPKERFSAEFPKEGPSILRIQQVVRGDSAAYFCASSPPSGTGFYEQYFGPGTRLTVT.

The CDR3 reads CASSEGGIFNEKLFF. CDR3 DNA: TGTGCCAGCAGTGAGGGGGGAATATTTAATGAAAAACTGTTTTTT. The chain carries TRBV2 and TRBJ1-4; tentative D call: TRBD1 (5 bases). Trimming cost V 3 bases and J 4 bases, with 12 bases left between them. The CDR3 contains 15 residues. Germline lookup yields CDR1 SNHLY and CDR2 FYNNEI.